The next 25 T cell receptor beta chains were all read from a single sample in a study of early T cells in non-severe SARS-CoV-2 infection. MiXCR, run by TCRdb on the 5' RACE reads, gives a single entry per CDR3 protein. The sample contains about 49,000 distinct CDR3 sequences, approximately 10% of which appear only once. The specimen sequenced was whole blood. These receptors all stem from an adult who was a healthcare worker with PCR-confirmed SARS-CoV-2 infection or an uninfected control (not recorded which).

This clonotype was detected only a few times. This chain joins TRBV20-1 and TRBJ2-5, with D possibly matching TRBD1 (6 bases). The CDR3 consists of 13 residues. Germline V gives CDR1 DFQATT, CDR2 SNEGSKA (reference sequence). V dropped 2 bases and J dropped 13 bases, with 20 bases sitting between them. For the CDR3, the DNA is TGCAGTGCTAGAAACCCCGACAGGCCGGATGGGTACTTC. Translated: CSARNPDRPDGYF.

This clonotype was counted ten times or more. The CDR3 protein is CASSWGQVETQYF. The CDR3, as DNA: TGTGCCAGCAGTTGGGGACAGGTAGAGACCCAGTACTTC. J is TRBJ2-5 and V is TRBV6-6; 8 bases match TRBD1. Looked up from germline, CDR1 is MNHNY and CDR2 is SVGAGI (reference sequence). Trimming took 4 bases from V and 4 from J; bases not matched to a gene: 2. This CDR3 spans 13 amino acids.

This clonotype has only a few counts. The genes are TRBV5-5 and TRBJ1-6, with D perhaps matching TRBD1 (5 bases). Per the germline V gene, CDR1 is SGHKS and CDR2 is YYEKEE (reference sequence). V lost 0 bases to trimming and J lost 10 bases, with 11 bases between them. The CDR3 has 14 amino acids. The CDR3 is CASSLGGGDSPLHF. CDR3 coding DNA: TGTGCCAGCAGCTTGGGCGGAGGGGACTCACCCCTCCACTTT.

This clonotype occurred a few times. CDR3 bases: TGTGCCAGCAGCGTAGGACAGGGACAAAACACCATATATTTT. It is translated as CASSVGQGQNTIYF. The chain carries TRBV9 and TRBJ1-3, with TRBD1 matching 7 bases. V shed 0 bases and J 6 bases; nucleotides not matched to a gene: 3. Germline lookup yields CDR1 SGDLS and CDR2 YYNGEE. The CDR3 runs 14 residues.

This clonotype was counted ten times or more. The rearrangement links TRBV7-3 to TRBJ2-1, with D perhaps TRBD2 (6 bases). Germline loops: CDR1 SGHTA, CDR2 FQGTGA. The V gene lost 4 bases and the J gene lost 1 base, with 14 bases spanning the gap. The CDR3 is made up of 16 amino acids. The DNA for the CDR3 is TGTGCCAGCAGCTCCGCTCCGGGACTTTCCTACAATGAGCAGTTCTTC. Protein product: CASSSAPGLSYNEQFF.

This clonotype was found many times. V and J are TRBV3-1 and TRBJ2-1, with D perhaps TRBD1 (6 bases). Trimming left V 2 bases short and J 8 bases short, with 13 bases between. Germline V gives CDR1 LGHDT, CDR2 YNNKEL (reference sequence). The CDR3 length is 14 residues. The CDR3 region has the DNA TGTGCCAGCAGCCAACCAGGGGTGACCGATGAGCAGTTCTTC. Its protein is CASSQPGVTDEQFF.

V and J are TRBV9 and TRBJ2-7; D not resolved. Trimming pared 0 bases from V and 3 bases from J, leaving 10 bases between. The CDR3 extends over 14 amino acids. CDR1 is SGDLS, CDR2 YYNGEE, per germline. CDR3 sequence reads: CASSVDGDSYEQYF. The CDR3 DNA reads TGTGCCAGCAGCGTAGATGGAGATAGCTACGAGCAGTACTTC. The complete variable domain, with remaining parts taken from reference TRBV9 and TRBJ2-7, reads DSGVTQTPKHLITATGQRVTLRCSPRSGDLSVYWYQQSLDQGLQFLIQYYNGEERAKGNILERFSAQQFPDLHSELNLSSLELGDSALYFCASSVDGDSYEQYFGPGTRLTVT.

This clonotype showed up many times. The J gene is TRBJ1-3, the V gene TRBV14, with D uncertain. CDR1 SGHDN and CDR2 FVKESK come from the germline V gene. The V end lost 4 bases, the J end lost 0 bases, and 10 bases lay between the germline ends. This CDR3 is built from 15 residues. The CDR3 sequence: CASSPSWSSGNTIYF. CDR3 sequence (DNA): TGTGCCAGCAGCCCAAGTTGGAGCTCTGGAAACACCATATATTTT.

The chain has TRBV20-1 and TRBJ2-1, with D uncertain. Per the germline V gene, CDR1 is DFQATT and CDR2 is SNEGSKA (reference sequence). This CDR3 has 14 residues. Trimming stripped 4 bases from V and 1 base from J, with 11 bases between. The CDR3 region is CSAMIQLSYNEQFF. CDR3 DNA: TGCAGTGCTATGATACAGCTGTCCTACAATGAGCAGTTCTTC.

The V and J genes are TRBV7-9 and TRBJ2-5; D unclear. CDR1 and CDR2 from the germline V gene are SEHNR and FQNEAQ (reference sequence). The CDR3 extends over 10 amino acids. The V end was cut by 8 bases, the J end by 1 base, with 2 bases between. This CDR3 is CASGQETQYF. As DNA, the CDR3 is TGTGCCAGCGGCCAAGAGACCCAGTACTTC.

The chain recombines TRBV3-1 with TRBJ2-7; D is uncertain. Germline-derived CDR1 and CDR2 are LGHDT and YNNKEL (reference sequence). This CDR3 has 15 residues. Trimming stripped 1 base from V and 3 bases from J, with 13 bases between. The CDR3 sequence is CASSQAPQTFYEQYF. CDR3 nucleotides: TGTGCCAGCAGCCAAGCCCCCCAGACCTTCTACGAGCAGTACTTC.

The chain carries TRBV6-4 and TRBJ2-6; 7 bases map to TRBD1. Unmatched junction bases numbered 3, after V lost 5 bases and J lost 2 bases. Germline loops: CDR1 MRHNA, CDR2 SNTAGT. This CDR3 has 15 amino acids. The CDR3 is CASSPDRTGANVLTF. CDR3 nucleotide sequence: TGTGCCAGCAGTCCGGACAGGACTGGGGCCAACGTCCTGACTTTC.

The sample holds a few counts of this clonotype. The chain links TRBV29-1 to TRBJ2-1; 7 bases match TRBD1. Trimming at V came to 5 bases and at J to 3 bases, leaving 7 bases not matched to a gene. Germline assignment: CDR1 SQVTM and CDR2 ANQGSEA. The CDR3 spans 14 residues. The chain's CDR3 is CSVYPWTGYNEQFF. The CDR3 bases are TGCAGCGTTTATCCTTGGACAGGCTACAATGAGCAGTTCTTC.

The V and J genes are TRBV7-9 and TRBJ2-6; no clear D gene. The CDR3 runs 15 residues. In germline, CDR1 is SEHNR, CDR2 FQNEAQ (reference sequence). Trimming pared 5 bases from V and 0 bases from J, leaving 8 bases between. The CDR3 DNA is TGTGCCAGCAGCGAGGTCGGCTCTGGGGCCAACGTCCTGACTTTC. Its protein is CASSEVGSGANVLTF.

Concerning this clonotype: This likely comes from a read error, as the CDR3 has no conserved phenylalanine or tryptophan at its end. The V and J genes are TRBV5-6 and TRBJ2-1; 7 bases agree with TRBD1. Germline trimming cut 0 bases from V and 7 bases from J; bases unmatched to any gene: 4. The CDR3 has 14 residues. Germline V gene data show CDR1 as SGHDT and CDR2 as YYEEEE. The CDR3 protein is CASSLAQGKNEQFL. For the CDR3, the DNA is TGTGCCAGCAGCTTGGCACAGGGGAAGAATGAGCAGTTCCTC.

This clonotype has a handful of counts. CDR3 protein: CASSLEAGKTYEQYF. CDR3 coding DNA: TGTGCCAGCAGCTTAGAGGCAGGGAAGACGTACGAGCAGTACTTC. This chain uses TRBV7-6 with TRBJ2-7; TRBD1 is a possible D gene (5 bases). Deletions cut 1 base from V and 4 bases from J, with 14 bases between. Germline CDR1 is SGHVS and CDR2 is FNYEAQ. The CDR3 covers 15 residues.

The chain links TRBV6-6 to TRBJ2-1, with a tentative D call TRBD2 (6 bases). The CDR3 length is 16 residues. Germline V gene data show CDR1 as MNHNY and CDR2 as SVGAGI (reference sequence). V was pared by 5 bases and J by 2 bases, with 16 bases between. CDR3 region: CASSAAGGGTYNEQFF. CDR3 nucleotide sequence: TGTGCCAGCAGTGCAGCCGGGGGAGGCACCTACAATGAGCAGTTCTTC.

The V call is TRBV19, the J call TRBJ2-7; D tentatively reads TRBD1 or TRBD2 (5 bases each). The V end lost 7 bases, the J end lost 6 bases, and 16 bases lay between the germline ends. Germline CDR1 and CDR2: LNHDA and SQIVND (reference sequence). The CDR3 is made up of 13 amino acids. CDR3 loop: CASMPGTGREQYF. The CDR3 nucleotides are TGTGCCAGTATGCCCGGGACGGGGCGCGAGCAGTACTTC.

This clonotype was observed many times. This chain links TRBV28 with TRBJ2-7; the D call may be TRBD1 or TRBD2 (7 bases each). The CDR3 length is 14 residues. CDR1 and CDR2 (germline): MDHEN, SYDVKM. V lost 5 bases and J 3 bases, leaving 14 bases between the germline ends. CDR3 sequence reads: CASSPGGGHYEQYF. The CDR3 nucleotides read TGTGCCAGCAGTCCAGGGGGGGGGCACTACGAGCAGTACTTC.

This CDR3 is CASSQDGAGEEETQYF. CDR3 DNA sequence: TGCGCCAGCAGCCAAGATGGGGCGGGGGAAGAAGAGACCCAGTACTTC. This sequence joins TRBV4-3 and TRBJ2-5, with TRBD2 identical over 7 bases. This CDR3 is built from 16 residues. Germline V CDR1 and CDR2: LGHNA, YSLEER. The V and J ends lost 0 bases and 3 bases, in that order; junction bases with no gene match: 7.

This clonotype was counted at least ten times. This sequence joins TRBV12-3 or TRBV12-4 and TRBJ2-7; TRBD1 matches at 10 bases. CDR3 length equals 16 residues. Germline trimming cut 5 bases from V and 3 bases from J; bases unmatched to any gene: 10. The CDR3 coding sequence is TGTGCCAGCAGTCCAGGGACAGGGGTCCGTCGCTACGAGCAGTACTTC. Protein product: CASSPGTGVRRYEQYF.

At least ten counts were recorded for this clonotype. The J gene is TRBJ2-2, the V gene TRBV7-9; TRBD1 matches at 8 bases. The CDR3 is 17 amino acids. V gave up 7 bases and J gave up 0 bases; unmatched junction bases: 10. CDR1 is SEHNR and CDR2 is FQNEAQ in the germline V gene (reference sequence). CDR3 DNA: TGTGCCAGCATCCCTACCCCGGGACAGGCGAACACCGGGGAGCTGTTTTTT. This codes for CASIPTPGQANTGELFF.

This clonotype appeared a few times. V is TRBV20-1 and J is TRBJ2-1, with 8 bases aligning to TRBD2. In germline, CDR1 is DFQATT, CDR2 SNEGSKA (reference sequence). The CDR3 consists of 14 residues. Losses at the gene ends were 0 bases for V and 7 bases for J; bases not matched to a gene: 5. CDR3 bases: TGCAGTGCTAGAGAGAGCGGGAGAAGAAATGAGCAGTTCTTC. Residues: CSARESGRRNEQFF.

This clonotype was seen many times. The genes are TRBV21-1 and TRBJ1-2. TRBV21-1 is a listed pseudogene. This CDR3 comprises 15 residues. CDR3 nucleotide sequence: TGTGCCAGCAGCAAAAGGGCAGCTACTAACTATGGCTACACCTTC. Translated, it gives CASSKRAATNYGYTF.

Only a few counts were recorded for this clonotype. The gene calls are TRBV7-2 and TRBJ2-1, with 7 bases fitting TRBD2. Trimming removed 0 bases from V and 4 bases from J; junction bases left unmatched: 6. The CDR3 contains 16 residues. Germline V lookup: CDR1 SGHTA, CDR2 FQGNSA. The CDR3 loop reads CASSLARARGYNEQFF. The CDR3, as DNA: TGTGCCAGCAGCTTAGCGAGGGCGCGGGGGTACAATGAGCAGTTCTTC. The variable domain in full, with the rest retrieved from reference TRBV7-2 and TRBJ2-1, is GAGVSQSPSNKVTEKGKDVELRCDPISGHTALYWYRQSLGQGLEFLIYFQGNSAPDKSGLPSDRFSAERTGGSVSTLTIQRTQQEDSAVYLCASSLARARGYNEQFFGPGTRLTVL.